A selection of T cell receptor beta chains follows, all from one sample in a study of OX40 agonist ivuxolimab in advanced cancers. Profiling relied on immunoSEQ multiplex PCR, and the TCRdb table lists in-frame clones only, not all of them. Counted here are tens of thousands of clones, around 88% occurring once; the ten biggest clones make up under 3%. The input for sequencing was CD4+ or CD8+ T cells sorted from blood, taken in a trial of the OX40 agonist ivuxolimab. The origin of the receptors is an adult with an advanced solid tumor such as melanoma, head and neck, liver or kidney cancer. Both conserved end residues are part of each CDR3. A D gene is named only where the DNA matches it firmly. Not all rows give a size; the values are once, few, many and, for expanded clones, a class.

CDR3: CASSLWAGDGYTF
DNA: TGTGCCAGCAGTTTATGGGCAGGGGATGGCTACACCTTC
V: TRBV28
length: 13
J: TRBJ1-2
size: .
D: .

CDR3: CASKRTSGSSYNEQFF
DNA: TGTGCCAGTAAAAGGACTAGCGGGAGCTCCTACAATGAGCAGTTCTTC
V: TRBV19
length: 16
J: TRBJ2-1
size: .
D: TRBD2

CDR3: CASNAPGFDGYTF
DNA: TGTGCCAGCAATGCCCCAGGGTTTGATGGCTACACCTTC
V: TRBV28
length: 13
J: TRBJ1-2
size: .
D: .

CDR3: CASSEQESTEAFF
DNA: TGTGCCAGCAGTGAACAGGAGTCCACTGAAGCTTTCTTT
V: TRBV2
length: 13
J: TRBJ1-1
size: .
D: .

CDR3: CASSQTPGQETQYF
DNA: TGTGCCAGCAGCCAGACTCCGGGACAAGAGACCCAGTACTTC
V: TRBV11-2
length: 14
J: TRBJ2-5
size: medium-sized
D: .

CDR3: CASTLSGRQTGELFF
DNA: TGTGCCAGCACCTTAAGCGGGAGGCAAACCGGGGAGCTGTTTTTT
V: TRBV6-1
length: 15
J: TRBJ2-2
size: .
D: TRBD2

CDR3: CASSSPGAPEYEQYF
DNA: TGTGCCAGCAGCTCACCTGGAGCCCCTGAGTACGAGCAGTACTTC
V: TRBV28
length: 15
J: TRBJ2-7
size: .
D: .

CDR3: CASTPGTTPYEQYF
DNA: TGTGCCAGCACCCCCGGGACAACCCCCTACGAGCAGTACTTC
V: TRBV6-5
length: 14
J: TRBJ2-7
size: .
D: .

CDR3: CASSPQRGRGWTQYF
DNA: TGTGCCAGTAGTCCGCAGCGGGGGCGCGGATGGACCCAGTACTTC
V: TRBV19
length: 15
J: TRBJ2-5
size: once
D: TRBD2

CDR3: CAISEPKGSSYEQYF
DNA: TGTGCCATCAGTGAGCCGAAAGGGAGCTCCTACGAGCAGTACTTC
V: TRBV10-3
length: 15
J: TRBJ2-7
size: .
D: .

CDR3: CASSTTGGADYGYTF
DNA: TGTGCCAGCAGTACCACAGGGGGCGCGGACTATGGCTACACCTTC
V: TRBV28
length: 15
J: TRBJ1-2
size: .
D: TRBD1

CDR3: CSVFTPFYGYTF
DNA: TGCAGCGTCTTCACACCCTTCTATGGCTACACCTTC
V: TRBV29-1
length: 12
J: TRBJ1-2
size: .
D: .

CDR3: CASSRSQPQHF
DNA: TGTGCCAGCAGCAGAAGTCAGCCCCAGCATTTT
V: TRBV21-1
length: 11
J: TRBJ1-5
size: .
D: .

CDR3: CASSLGLVTGELFF
DNA: TGTGCCAGCAGCTTAGGGTTAGTCACCGGGGAGCTGTTTTTT
V: TRBV7-9
length: 14
J: TRBJ2-2
size: .
D: .

CDR3: CASSPRLGPYEQYF
DNA: TGTGCCAGCAGTCCCCGCCTGGGGCCCTACGAGCAGTACTTC
V: TRBV27
length: 14
J: TRBJ2-7
size: .
D: .

CDR3: CASSQTAYQETQYF
DNA: TGTGCCAGCAGCCAGACGGCGTACCAAGAGACCCAGTACTTC
V: TRBV28
length: 14
J: TRBJ2-5
size: once
D: .

CDR3: CASSPWMDGDYGYTF
DNA: TGTGCCAGCAGCCCCTGGATGGACGGAGACTATGGCTACACCTTC
V: TRBV5-6
length: 15
J: TRBJ1-2
size: .
D: .

CDR3: CAEGRGKMNTEAFF
DNA: TGTGCCGAAGGGAGGGGTAAGATGAACACTGAAGCTTTCTTT
V: TRBV14
length: 14
J: TRBJ1-1
size: .
D: .

CDR3: CASSHVWGSNTGELFF
DNA: TGCGCCAGCAGCCACGTATGGGGGTCGAACACCGGGGAGCTGTTTTTT
V: TRBV4-1
length: 16
J: TRBJ2-2
size: .
D: .

CDR3: CASSSTPRQGNTEAFF
DNA: TGCGCCAGCAGCTCGACGCCGAGACAGGGAAACACTGAAGCTTTCTTT
V: TRBV5-1
length: 16
J: TRBJ1-1
size: .
D: TRBD1

CDR3: CASTLRLAGGAPVPYEQYF
DNA: TGCGCCAGCACCCTGAGGCTAGCGGGAGGCGCACCAGTACCCTACGAGCAGTACTTC
V: TRBV4-1
length: 19
J: TRBJ2-7
size: .
D: TRBD2

CDR3: CASSMGPIHETQYF
DNA: TGTGCCAGTAGTATGGGGCCAATCCACGAGACCCAGTACTTC
V: TRBV19
length: 14
J: TRBJ2-5
size: .
D: .

CDR3: CASTKRPGLPNEKLFF
DNA: TGTGCCAGCACCAAACGACCCGGTCTGCCTAATGAAAAACTGTTTTTT
V: TRBV7-2
length: 16
J: TRBJ1-4
size: .
D: .

CDR3: CAISTPRQPTGELFF
DNA: TGTGCCATCAGTACACCCCGACAGCCCACCGGGGAGCTGTTTTTT
V: TRBV10-3
length: 15
J: TRBJ2-2
size: .
D: .

CDR3: CASSHAGTSGTYGYTF
DNA: TGCGCCAGCAGCCACGCCGGGACATCCGGTACCTATGGCTACACCTTC
V: TRBV4-1
length: 16
J: TRBJ1-2
size: .
D: .

CDR3: CASSMTSGQETQYF
DNA: TGTGCCAGTAGTATGACTAGCGGCCAAGAGACCCAGTACTTC
V: TRBV19
length: 14
J: TRBJ2-5
size: .
D: TRBD2

CDR3: CASSLSPVREGYTDTQYF
DNA: TGTGCCAGCAGTTTATCCCCCGTTAGAGAGGGGTACACAGATACGCAGTATTTT
V: TRBV27
length: 18
J: TRBJ2-3
size: .
D: .

CDR3: CSVEVGGGGPLNYGYTF
DNA: TGCAGCGTTGAAGTGGGTGGAGGAGGGCCCCTTAACTATGGCTACACCTTC
V: TRBV29-1
length: 17
J: TRBJ1-2
size: .
D: .

CDR3: CASSPSGGRVYTF
DNA: TGTGCCAGCAGCCCCTCGGGGGGCAGAGTCTACACCTTC
V: TRBV5-5
length: 13
J: TRBJ1-2
size: .
D: .

CDR3: CATSRDQVHREQYF
DNA: TGTGCCACCAGCAGAGATCAGGTCCACCGCGAGCAGTACTTC
V: TRBV15
length: 14
J: TRBJ2-7
size: .
D: .

CDR3: CSVEKGTSRDEQFF
DNA: TGCAGCGTTGAAAAGGGGACATCTAGAGATGAGCAGTTCTTC
V: TRBV29-1
length: 14
J: TRBJ2-1
size: .
D: .

CDR3: CSVDTVTGETQYF
DNA: TGCAGCGTTGATACCGTGACAGGGGAGACCCAGTACTTC
V: TRBV29-1
length: 13
J: TRBJ2-5
size: .
D: TRBD1

CDR3: CASSVMVNTEAFF
DNA: TGTGCCAGCAGCGTCATGGTGAACACTGAAGCTTTCTTT
V: TRBV9
length: 13
J: TRBJ1-1
size: once
D: .

CDR3: CASTRIRYNGELFF
DNA: TGTGCCAGCACAAGGATTAGGTACAACGGGGAGCTGTTTTTT
V: TRBV6-1
length: 14
J: TRBJ2-2
size: .
D: .

CDR3: CASSRGTAILYEQYF
DNA: TGTGCCAGTAGCCGCGGGACAGCGATTCTCTACGAGCAGTACTTC
V: TRBV19
length: 15
J: TRBJ2-7
size: .
D: .

CDR3: CAIRTSGRTNEQFF
DNA: TGTGCCATTAGGACTAGCGGGAGAACAAATGAGCAGTTCTTC
V: TRBV7-9
length: 14
J: TRBJ2-1
size: .
D: TRBD2

CDR3: CAWSQGIYNSPLHF
DNA: TGTGCCTGGAGTCAGGGGATTTATAATTCACCCCTCCACTTT
V: TRBV30
length: 14
J: TRBJ1-6
size: once
D: .

CDR3: CASSTTGIAHGYTF
DNA: TGTGCCAGCAGTACGACCGGGATCGCCCATGGCTACACCTTC
V: TRBV28
length: 14
J: TRBJ1-2
size: .
D: .

CDR3: CASTDPSAGETQYF
DNA: TGTGCCAGCACCGACCCCTCGGCGGGGGAGACCCAGTACTTC
V: TRBV13
length: 14
J: TRBJ2-5
size: .
D: .

CDR3: CASSFRGSYEQYF
DNA: TGTGCCAGCAGCTTCCGCGGCTCCTACGAGCAGTACTTC
V: TRBV11-1
length: 13
J: TRBJ2-7
size: once
D: .